This is a list of T cell receptor beta chains from one sample in a study of graft-versus-host responses after intestinal transplantation. These receptors lack a known antigen. Libraries were prepared by immunoSEQ multiplex PCR; TCRdb keeps only in-frame clonotypes and omits some of them. There are around 95,000 clones in the sample; about 90% occur only once, and around 1% lies in the top ten. The sequenced sample was unstimulated CD4+ T cells sorted from spleen or lymph node cells, obtained before transplant. The receptor set was obtained from a human donor who was the organ donor for an intestinal transplant. CDR3s include the opening cysteine and the closing phenylalanine or tryptophan. D genes are given only for firm matches. Not all rows give a size; the values are once, few, many and, for expanded clones, a class.

>.|.|TRBJ2-1|TRBV7-2
TGTGCCAGCAGCTCCCCCCCGGGGAAACGGGGCGAGCAGTTCTTC
CASSSPPGKRGEQFF
>.|.|TRBJ1-3|TRBV6-1
TGTGCCAGCGGACGTATTCCAACTGGAAACACCATATATTTT
CASGRIPTGNTIYF
>TRBD1|.|TRBJ1-5|TRBV15
TGTGCCACCAGCCGAACTCGCACAGGGGCGGGGTGGGAGCCCCAGCATTTT
CATSRTRTGAGWEPQHF
>.|.|TRBJ1-2|TRBV4-1
TGCGCCAGCAGCCAAACGCCAAATCACGGGGGTGGTGAAAAGTCAGCTAACTATGGCTACACCTTC
CASSQTPNHGGGEKSANYGYTF
>TRBD2|.|TRBJ2-7|TRBV9
TGTGCCAGCAGCGTAGGGCTAGCGGGGGCCTCCTACGAGCAGTACTTC
CASSVGLAGASYEQYF
>.|.|TRBJ2-7|TRBV2
TGTGCCAGCAACACATTTGCCTACGAGCAGTACTTC
CASNTFAYEQYF
>TRBD1|.|TRBJ2-2|TRBV5-1
TGCGCCAGCAGCTCACGGACAGGGCACACCGGGGAGCTGTTTTTT
CASSSRTGHTGELFF
>.|.|TRBJ1-2|TRBV9
TGTGCCAGCAGCGTAGAAGGGATAGGTGGCTACACCTTC
CASSVEGIGGYTF
>.|.|TRBJ1-1|TRBV7-3
TGTGCCAGCAGCTTAACGGCCGCGAACACTGAAGCTTTCTTT
CASSLTAANTEAFF
>TRBD1|once|TRBJ2-7|TRBV5-4
TGTGCCAGCAGCGGACAGGGACGAACCGAGCAGTACTTC
CASSGQGRTEQYF
>TRBD1|.|TRBJ2-5|TRBV25-1
TGTGCCAGCAGCGGCAAACCGGGACAGCTAATCCAAGAGACCCAGTACTTC
CASSGKPGQLIQETQYF
>.|.|TRBJ1-1|TRBV6-1
TGTGCCAGCAGTGGTAAGGACCGGAACACTGAAGCTTTCTTT
CASSGKDRNTEAFF
>.|.|TRBJ2-7|TRBV30
TGTGCCTGGACTAAGGGACTTAGGAGCTCCTACGAGCAGTACTTC
CAWTKGLRSSYEQYF
>TRBD1|.|TRBJ1-5|TRBV7-8
TGTGCCAGCAGCTCCGGACAGGGGACAGCCAATCAGCCCCAGCATTTT
CASSSGQGTANQPQHF
>.|.|TRBJ2-6|TRBV11-3
TGTGCCAGCAGCTTAAGCAGGGACTCTGGGGCCAACGTCCTGACTTTC
CASSLSRDSGANVLTF
>.|.|TRBJ2-7|TRBV28
TGTGCCAGCAGTTTAACCGACTACAAGCGCGAGCAGTACTTC
CASSLTDYKREQYF
>TRBD1|.|TRBJ1-6|TRBV7-9
TGTGCCAGCAGTTCTACAGGGGGCAATTCACCCCTCCACTTT
CASSSTGGNSPLHF
>.|.|TRBJ1-4|TRBV29-1
TGCACCGGGGGGGCGACCGCAGGTAATGAAAAACTGTTTTTT
CTGGATAGNEKLFF
>TRBD1|.|TRBJ1-6|TRBV2
TGTGCCAGCAAGGACAGGGAGCAATCACCCCTCCACTTT
CASKDREQSPLHF
>.|once|TRBJ1-1|TRBV7-2
TGTGCCAGCAGCTTCGGCATGAACACTGAAGCTTTCTTT
CASSFGMNTEAFF
>TRBD2|.|TRBJ2-3|TRBV7-9
TGTGCCAGCTCAATCGGGGGAGCGGGGGACCGCACAGATACGCAGTATTTT
CASSIGGAGDRTDTQYF
>.|.|TRBJ2-3|TRBV6-5
TGTGCCAGCAGTTACTCAAGGAGGGATACGCAGTATTTT
CASSYSRRDTQYF
>TRBD2|.|TRBJ2-3|TRBV27
TGTGCCAGCAGCCCCACCCAGCGGGGGGGCCGAGATACGCAGTATTTT
CASSPTQRGGRDTQYF
>.|.|TRBJ1-6|TRBV28
TGTGCCAGCAGTTTAGACAGCTCCTATAATTCACCCCTCCACTTT
CASSLDSSYNSPLHF
>TRBD1|.|TRBJ1-5|TRBV19
TGTGCCAGTAGTGTACTTCGACAGGGGTTGAGCAATCAGCCCCAGCATTTT
CASSVLRQGLSNQPQHF
>.|.|TRBJ1-6|TRBV5-1
TGCGCCAGCAGTTTGTCGGACATTAATTCACCCCTCCACTTT
CASSLSDINSPLHF
>.|.|TRBJ2-3|TRBV10-3
TGTGCCGCCGCGGGGGCCACTAGCACAGATACGCAGTATTTT
CAAAGATSTDTQYF
>.|.|TRBJ1-1|TRBV11-1
TGTGCCAGCAGCTTATTCCGCACTGAAGCTTTCTTT
CASSLFRTEAFF
>.|.|TRBJ2-1|TRBV28
TGTGCCAGCAGCAGACTAGTTGGTGAGCAGTTCTTC
CASSRLVGEQFF
>TRBD1|.|TRBJ1-6|TRBV30
TGTGCCTGCAAGGGGGCAAGTAATTCACCCCTCCACTTT
CACKGASNSPLHF
>.|.|TRBJ1-3|TRBV30
TGTGCCTGGAGGCGATACTCTGGAAACACCATATATTTT
CAWRRYSGNTIYF
>.|.|TRBJ1-5|TRBV15
TGTGCCACCAGCTGGGGGGCAGGCGGCAATCAGCCCCAGCATTTT
CATSWGAGGNQPQHF
>.|once|TRBJ1-2|TRBV4-1
TGCGCCAGCAGCCAAGCGGGCCCCATTCGAGATGGCTACACCTTC
CASSQAGPIRDGYTF
>TRBD1|.|TRBJ1-4|TRBV5-1
TGCGCCAGCAGCCCACAACTCTCGGCCGGGACAGTTAATGAAAAACTGTTTTTT
CASSPQLSAGTVNEKLFF
>TRBD2|.|TRBJ2-1|TRBV28
TGTGCCAGTCAGTCCGGGACTAGCACCTACAATGAGCAGTTCTTC
CASQSGTSTYNEQFF
>TRBD1|.|TRBJ1-2|TRBV19
TGTGCCAGTAGCCAGGGGGCGGACTATGGCTACACCTTC
CASSQGADYGYTF
>.|.|TRBJ2-5|TRBV1
TGCACCAGCAGCCCCCTAGTCGTCATAGGGGCCCAGTACTTC
CTSSPLVVIGAQYF
>.|.|TRBJ2-7|TRBV2
TGTGCCACCCGAATTACCCTGGGATCCTACGAGCAGTACTTC
CATRITLGSYEQYF
>TRBD1|.|TRBJ1-3|TRBV5-1
TGCGCCAGCAGCTTGGGGACAGGGACTGGAAACACCATATATTTT
CASSLGTGTGNTIYF
>.|once|TRBJ2-5|TRBV20-1
TGCAGTGCTAATAGCCCGTCGGCCCAGTACTTC
CSANSPSAQYF
>.|once|TRBJ2-6|TRBV5-1
TGCGCCAGCAGCCCGAGAATTAGGGACTCTGGGGCCAACGTCCTGACTTTC
CASSPRIRDSGANVLTF
>TRBD1|.|TRBJ2-7|TRBV27
TGTGCCAGCAGTTTTGGGCCCCGACAGGGCTCCTACGAGCAGTACTTC
CASSFGPRQGSYEQYF
>.|.|TRBJ1-5|TRBV2
TGTGCCAGCAGTGAAGATGGGGGCAATCAGCCCCAGCATTTT
CASSEDGGNQPQHF
>TRBD1|.|TRBJ2-7|TRBV30
TGTGCCTGGAGACAGGGGGCTTCCTACGAGCAGTACTTC
CAWRQGASYEQYF
>.|.|TRBJ1-2|TRBV7-9
TGTGCCAGCAGCCCGTCGGGGAGCAACTATGGCTACACCTTC
CASSPSGSNYGYTF
>.|.|TRBJ2-1|TRBV11-2
.
CASSFGPGQGRNEQFF
>.|.|TRBJ1-1|TRBV30
TGTGCCGGGGTGGCGTACACTGAAGCTTTCTTT
CAGVAYTEAFF
>.|.|TRBJ1-3|TRBV30
TGTGCCGGGGGGCCTGTATCTGGAAACACCATATATTTT
CAGGPVSGNTIYF
>.|.|TRBJ1-5|TRBV4-1
TGCGCCAGCAGCGCCAGGGCCAATCAGCCCCAGCATTTT
CASSARANQPQHF